The 15 T cell receptor beta chains in this list originate from one sample, sequenced in a study of beta chain features in type 1 diabetes. Expressed TCRB transcripts were sequenced, since all the RNA that had been isolated was reverse transcribed. TCRdb keeps only in-frame clones here, not all; method: immunoSEQ multiplex PCR. The repertoire has 230,000 or so clones, around 15% of them found once; the top ten carry approximately 0.087%. Study-wide results and caveats: Type 1 diabetes patients showed a moderate but significant shortening of TCRB CDR3s in all four CD4+ subsets.

Antigens for these TCRs are unknown. Sequencing was done on a sample of naive CD4+ T cells from blood. These receptors were taken from a young man with type 1 diabetes.

This sequence joins TRBV28 and TRBJ2-1; D not resolved. V was cut by 3 bases and J by 5 bases, with 11 bases left in between. The CDR3 runs to 14 residues. CDR1 MDHEN and CDR2 SYDVKM come from the germline V gene. CDR3 bases: TGTGCCAGCAGTTTTTTTCAGAGGAACAATGAGCAGTTCTTC. Translated, it gives CASSFFQRNNEQFF.

The chain joins TRBV27 to TRBJ2-3, with 9 bases fitting TRBD2. The CDR3 consists of 15 residues. Germline-derived CDR1 and CDR2 are MNHEY and SMNVEV (reference sequence). V trimming: 5 bases; J trimming: 1 base; junction bases outside the gene matches: 4. The CDR3 DNA sequence: TGTGCCAGCAGTCCTTGGACTAGCGGCACAGATACGCAGTATTTT. Translation gives CASSPWTSGTDTQYF.

V gene TRBV9 combines with J gene TRBJ2-4, with 7 bases matching TRBD2. Germline CDR1 is SGDLS and CDR2 is YYNGEE. The CDR3 extends over 14 amino acids. The V segment lost 4 bases and the J segment 7 bases; nucleotides outside the gene matches: 8. The CDR3 DNA sequence: TGTGCCAGCAGCCTGGGGGAGGGAACGAACATTCAGTACTTC. Protein product: CASSLGEGTNIQYF. Using reference TRBV9 and TRBJ2-4 for the parts outside the CDR3, the full variable domain is DSGVTQTPKHLITATGQRVTLRCSPRSGDLSVYWYQQSLDQGLQFLIQYYNGEERAKGNILERFSAQQFPDLHSELNLSSLELGDSALYFCASSLGEGTNIQYFGAGTRLSVL.

This clone was found a few times. V is TRBV18 and J is TRBJ1-1; the D gene is possibly TRBD1 (5 bases). V lost 3 bases and J lost 0, with 20 bases in between. This CDR3 is 18 amino acids long. The V gene's germline CDR1 is KGHSH and CDR2 LQKENI. In nucleotides, the CDR3 is TGTGCCAGCTCACCCCGCTCAGGGACGGCTCGTATGAACACTGAAGCTTTCTTT. Translated: CASSPRSGTARMNTEAFF.

The chain has TRBV29-1 and TRBJ2-1; the D is unclear. CDR1 and CDR2 (germline): SQVTM, ANQGSEA. This CDR3 region has 12 residues. Between the trimmed V and J ends, which lost 3 bases and 10 bases, there was a span of 13 bases. This chain's CDR3 is CSVDPPGREQFF. The DNA of the CDR3 is TGCAGCGTTGACCCCCCGGGCCGCGAGCAGTTCTTC.

This clone was seen a few times. V and J are TRBV29-1 and TRBJ2-7; either TRBD1 or TRBD2 may fit D (5 bases each). Trimming shortened V by 8 bases and J by 4 bases, and 15 bases separated the two germline ends. Germline CDR1 SQVTM, CDR2 ANQGSEA. The CDR3 extends over 12 amino acids. The CDR3 DNA sequence: TGCAGCTCGCAGGGACCGGCGTACGAGCAGTACTTC. This translates into CSSQGPAYEQYF.

There are a few counts of this clone. The rearrangement joins TRBV7-2 to TRBJ2-1; no clear D. V lost 4 bases and J 1 base, leaving 8 bases between the germline ends. Germline V lookup: CDR1 SGHTA, CDR2 FQGNSA. The CDR3 totals 14 residues. Here the CDR3 reads CASSYRVSYNEQFF. The CDR3 nucleotides read TGTGCCAGCAGCTATCGGGTATCCTACAATGAGCAGTTCTTC. The full variable domain, in which reference TRBV7-2 and TRBJ2-1 provide the parts outside the CDR3, is GAGVSQSPSNKVTEKGKDVELRCDPISGHTALYWYRQSLGQGLEFLIYFQGNSAPDKSGLPSDRFSAERTGGSVSTLTIQRTQQEDSAVYLCASSYRVSYNEQFFGPGTRLTVL.

This clone appeared once. The chain is built from TRBV7-9 and TRBJ1-2, with 11 bases matching TRBD1. Germline CDR1 reads SEHNR; CDR2 reads FQNEAQ (reference sequence). V was pared by 5 bases and J by 7 bases, with 12 bases of the junction left unmatched. The CDR3 runs 16 residues. This CDR3 is CASSPSGTGGLTGYTF. CDR3 DNA sequence: TGTGCCAGCAGCCCATCCGGGACAGGGGGATTGACTGGCTACACCTTC.

The sample holds a few counts of this clone. This chain connects TRBV29-1 to TRBJ2-7; TRBD2 agrees at 14 bases. Losses at the gene ends were 3 bases for V and 6 bases for J; bases not matched to a gene: 7. This CDR3 spans 15 amino acids. The germline V gene encodes CDR1 SQVTM and CDR2 ANQGSEA. The CDR3 region is CSVDRLAGGGSEQYF. DNA for the CDR3: TGCAGCGTTGACAGACTAGCGGGAGGGGGAAGCGAGCAGTACTTC.

This clone was seen a handful of times. The genes are TRBV23-1 and TRBJ2-2; weak D call: TRBD1 (6 bases). TRBV23-1 carries the ORF label, with uncertain function. V shed 3 bases and J shed 0 bases, with 14 bases lying between them. This CDR3 comprises 17 residues. The CDR3 here is CASSHCTGTTNTGELFF. CDR3 bases: TGCGCCAGCAGTCATTGTACCGGGACAACGAACACCGGGGAGCTGTTTTTT.

This clone has only a few counts. This chain connects TRBV7-2 to TRBJ2-5, with unresolved D. Trimming pared 2 bases from V and 5 bases from J, leaving 6 bases between. Germline CDR1 is SGHTA and CDR2 is FQGNSA. There are 12 residues in the CDR3. In DNA, the CDR3 is TGTGCCAGCAGCTTAATTGGGGAGACCCAGTACTTC. Its translation is CASSLIGETQYF.

The CDR3 DNA reads as TGCAGCGTTGAATTCCACCGGGATAACCGGCAGTTCTTC. It encodes CSVEFHRDNRQFF. The chain combines TRBV29-1 with TRBJ2-1; D perhaps matches TRBD2 (5 bases). Germline assignment: CDR1 SQVTM and CDR2 ANQGSEA. CDR3 length: 13 amino acids. The V and J ends lost 2 bases and 12 bases respectively, with 17 bases between them.

This sequence joins TRBV9 and TRBJ2-1; D is uncertain. The V end was cut by 0 bases, the J end by 5 bases, with 6 bases between. The length of the CDR3 is 13 residues. The V gene's germline CDR1 is SGDLS and CDR2 YYNGEE. The CDR3 DNA is TGTGCCAGCAGCGTAGGCCCGGACAATGAGCAGTTCTTC. It is translated as CASSVGPDNEQFF.

This clone appeared a few times. V gene TRBV29-1 combines with J gene TRBJ2-6; no definite D call. V was shortened by 6 bases and J by 0 bases, with 9 bases between the two germline ends. This CDR3 contains 14 residues. CDR1 SQVTM and CDR2 ANQGSEA come from the germline V gene. This CDR3 reads CSVSTDSGANVLTF. The CDR3 nucleotides are TGCAGCGTCTCCACGGACTCTGGGGCCAACGTCCTGACTTTC.

This clone was recorded a few times. The chain employs TRBV30 and TRBJ2-1, with D hard to call. Germline V gene sequence: CDR1 GTSNPN, CDR2 SVGIG (reference sequence). The CDR3 runs to 11 residues. Trimming cost V 4 bases and J 4 bases, with 5 bases left between them. CDR3 sequence reads: CAWTDYNEQFF. The CDR3 nucleotides are TGTGCCTGGACAGATTACAATGAGCAGTTCTTC.